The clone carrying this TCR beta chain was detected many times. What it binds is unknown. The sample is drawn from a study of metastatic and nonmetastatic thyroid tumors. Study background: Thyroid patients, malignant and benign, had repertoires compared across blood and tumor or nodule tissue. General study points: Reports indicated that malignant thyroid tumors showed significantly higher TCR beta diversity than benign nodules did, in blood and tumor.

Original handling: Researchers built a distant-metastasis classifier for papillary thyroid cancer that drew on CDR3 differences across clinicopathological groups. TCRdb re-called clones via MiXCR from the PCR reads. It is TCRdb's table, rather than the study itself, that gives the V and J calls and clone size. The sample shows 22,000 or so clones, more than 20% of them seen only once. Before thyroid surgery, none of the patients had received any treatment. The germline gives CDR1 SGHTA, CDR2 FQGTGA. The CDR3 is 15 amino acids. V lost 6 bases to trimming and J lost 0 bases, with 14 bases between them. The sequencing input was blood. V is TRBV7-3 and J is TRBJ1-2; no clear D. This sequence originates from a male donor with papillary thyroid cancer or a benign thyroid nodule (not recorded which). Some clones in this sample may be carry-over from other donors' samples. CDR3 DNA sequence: TGTGCCAGCAGTTCGATCACAAAAACTAACTATGGCTACACCTTC. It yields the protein CASSSITKTNYGYTF.